This TCR beta chain emerged from a study of CD8 T cells in Susac syndrome. Comment on this clonotype: Its antigen is currently unknown.

Overall study results and limits: The study conceded that its TCR sequencing and HLA analysis involved relatively few individuals.

CDR3 length: 17 residues. J gave up 3 bases and V 4 bases, and 14 bases lay outside the gene matches. CDR1 is SGDLS and CDR2 is YYNGEE in the germline V gene. RNA totalling roughly 0.45 to 1 ug underwent reverse transcription with random hexamers. With immunoSEQ multiplex PCR, TCR beta CDR3 was amplified across 54 Vbeta and 13 Jbeta. Each CDR3 protein gets one entry after TCRdb re-called the immunoSEQ multiplex PCR reads with MiXCR. This table has about 150,000 distinct CDR3 sequences, roughly 94% appearing once. Input material: CD8+ T cells from PBMCs. The chain recombines TRBV9 with TRBJ2-7, with TRBD1 identical over 9 bases. This receptor was taken from a human donor with multiple sclerosis. DNA of the CDR3: TGTGCCAGCAGCTTGCATTCCGGGACAGGGATAGGCTACGAGCAGTACTTC. Its translation: CASSLHSGTGIGYEQYF.